The 10 T cell receptor beta chains reported below all come from one sample, sequenced in a study of cytomegalovirus exposure and HLA in healthy donors. The PCR contained 60 Vbeta and 13 Jbeta primers. The table came from immunoSEQ multiplex PCR; TCRdb's copy has only in-frame clones and leaves some out. The sample has about 140,000 clones, more than 60% seen once. Sequenced input: PBMCs. The receptor set was obtained from an older woman in good health and CMV-seronegative.

This sequence joins TRBV5-1 and TRBJ2-3; 10 bases fit TRBD2. The CDR3 spans 18 residues. The germline V gene encodes CDR1 SGHRS and CDR2 YFSETQ. With 0 bases clipped from V and 2 bases from J, the junction kept 9 bases outside the gene matches. The CDR3 sequence is CASSLGPLAGEHTDTQYF. In nucleotides, the CDR3 is TGCGCCAGCAGCTTGGGTCCCCTAGCGGGAGAGCACACAGATACGCAGTATTTT.

This clone was seen only a few times. The genes are TRBV5-1 and TRBJ1-6; D is unresolved. CDR1 and CDR2 (germline): SGHRS, YFSETQ. The ends were cut back, 4 bases at V and 0 bases at J, with 11 bases in the middle. The CDR3 totals 16 residues. The CDR3 DNA sequence: TGCGCCAGCAGCATTGGAGGGAGCTCCTATAATTCACCCCTCCACTTT. Its protein is CASSIGGSSYNSPLHF.

The chain has TRBV6-5 and TRBJ2-7; unclear D gene. The V gene lost 6 bases and the J gene lost 2 bases, with 14 bases spanning the gap. CDR3 size: 14 residues. Germline loops: CDR1 MNHEY, CDR2 SVGAGI. CDR3: CASRTDSSTYEQYF. The CDR3 DNA follows: TGTGCCAGCAGAACTGACTCGTCCACCTACGAGCAGTACTTC.

This clone turned up a few times. The chain is built from TRBV7-9 and TRBJ1-3; D gene ambiguous. This CDR3 is 18 amino acids long. Germline CDR1 and CDR2: SEHNR and FQNEAQ (reference sequence). Trimming stripped 0 bases from V and 0 bases from J, with 15 bases between. This chain's CDR3 is CASSLASVQRSSGNTIYF. CDR3 bases: TGTGCCAGCAGCTTAGCGTCCGTCCAGCGGAGCTCTGGAAACACCATATATTTT.

The chain combines TRBV4-2 with TRBJ2-5; tentative D call: TRBD2 (5 bases). The CDR3 loop spans 15 amino acids. Trimming stripped 4 bases from V and 4 bases from J, with 16 bases between. Germline V gene data show CDR1 as LGHNA and CDR2 as YNFKEQ. The CDR3 loop reads CASSPTRRERETQYF. CDR3 coding DNA: TGTGCCAGCAGCCCCACAAGAAGGGAGAGAGAGACCCAGTACTTC.

The V and J genes are TRBV18 and TRBJ1-2, with D perhaps matching TRBD1 (5 bases). Trimming removed 5 bases at V and 6 bases at J, with 13 bases between. There are 13 residues in the CDR3. Looked up from germline, CDR1 is KGHSH and CDR2 is LQKENI. CDR3 coding DNA: TGTGCCAGCTCAGCCAAGGAGGGGAATGGCTACACCTTC. Amino acid sequence: CASSAKEGNGYTF.

The V and J genes are TRBV7-9 and TRBJ2-3; 8 nucleotides line up with TRBD2. After removal of 5 bases from V and 0 bases from J, the junction contained 7 bases not matched to a gene. The CDR3 length is 16 residues. Germline lookup yields CDR1 SEHNR and CDR2 FQNEAQ (reference sequence). CDR3 protein: CASSPGGLSSTDTQYF. The CDR3 DNA reads as TGTGCCAGCAGCCCGGGGGGGCTTTCGAGCACAGATACGCAGTATTTT.

The V call is TRBV6-1, the J call TRBJ2-3; 11 positions agree with TRBD1. The CDR3 covers 15 residues. CDR1 MNHNS and CDR2 SASEGT come from the germline V gene. The V segment lost 6 bases and the J segment 4 bases; nucleotides outside the gene matches: 6. The CDR3 is CASREDRGPPDTQYF. The CDR3 DNA is TGTGCCAGCAGGGAGGACAGGGGGCCGCCAGATACGCAGTATTTT.

This chain uses TRBV7-3 with TRBJ2-5, with 10 bases lining up with TRBD1. The CDR3 spans 15 residues. V trimming: 3 bases; J trimming: 5 bases; junction bases outside the gene matches: 6. CDR1 is SGHTA and CDR2 is FQGTGA in the germline V gene. CDR3 nucleotide sequence: TGTGCCAGCAGCTTGTCTCCGGGACAGGGGGAGACCCAGTACTTC. This translates into CASSLSPGQGETQYF.

This chain uses TRBV19 with TRBJ2-3; maybe TRBD2 (5 bases). Germline CDR1 is LNHDA and CDR2 is SQIVND (reference sequence). The length of the CDR3 is 16 residues. V was shortened by 2 bases and J by 4 bases, with 16 bases between the two germline ends. This CDR3 is CASSIISVQRADTQYF. The CDR3 nucleotides are TGTGCCAGTAGTATAATTAGCGTGCAAAGGGCAGATACGCAGTATTTT. The whole variable domain, filled in from reference TRBV19 and TRBJ2-3, reads DGGITQSPKYLFRKEGQNVTLSCEQNLNHDAMYWYRQDPGQGLRLIYYSQIVNDFQKGDIAEGYSVSREKKESFPLTVTSAQKNPTAFYLCASSIISVQRADTQYFGPGTRLTVL.